The clone carrying this TCR beta chain turned up a few times. Antigen unknown. TCRdb reanalysed the RT-PCR reads using MiXCR and keeps one entry per CDR3 protein. The profile covers hundreds of thousands of distinct CDR3 sequences, with about 25% appearing a single time and approximately 2% taken by the ten largest. This CDR3 comprises 15 residues. The germline V and J ends were trimmed by 6 bases and 4 bases, with 19 bases remaining between them. The V gene's germline CDR1 is MNHNS and CDR2 SASEGT. This sample was included in a study of response to subunit inactivated influenza vaccine. Notes on the study in general: The authors put forward the suggestion that each seasonal influenza vaccination may bring in only a limited number of new T cells.

The chain combines TRBV6-1 with TRBJ2-7, with a tentative D call TRBD1 (6 bases). The sequence derives from a man aged 50 to 59 who received an inactivated influenza vaccine. Here the sequenced sample was CD4+ T cells sorted from PBMCs, taken approximately 5 days after vaccination. CDR3 bases: TGTGCCAGCAGACCAACCAAACGGACAGCATACGAGCAGTACTTC. Translation gives CASRPTKRTAYEQYF.